This T cell receptor beta chain was observed in a study of OX40 agonist ivuxolimab in advanced cancers. Looking at the study overall: Dose-escalation cases comprised hepatocellular carcinoma, melanoma, renal cell or head and neck cancer.

Clones were read by immunoSEQ multiplex PCR, and TCRdb kept only the in-frame ones, dropping some. The sample records tens of thousands of clones, 80% to 85% being singletons. The sample was CD4+ or CD8+ T cells sorted from blood, taken in a trial of the OX40 agonist ivuxolimab. The origin of this receptor is an adult with an advanced solid tumor such as melanoma, head and neck, liver or kidney cancer.

CDR3 in amino acids: CARPSQETNTGELFF. As DNA, the CDR3 is TGTGCCCGTCCGTCGCAGGAGACGAACACCGGGGAGCTGTTTTTT. The rearrangement links TRBV6-4 to TRBJ2-2; D is unresolved. In germline, CDR1 is MRHNA, CDR2 SNTAGT. The CDR3 spans 15 residues. The germline V and J ends were trimmed by 11 bases and 0 bases, with 16 bases remaining between them.